What follows are 25 T cell receptor beta chains derived from one specimen sequenced in a study of T cell repertoires in cytomegalovirus infection. TCRdb independently ran MiXCR on the reads; one entry per CDR3 protein. Among 160,000 or so distinct CDR3 sequences listed, approximately 17% were seen once. The sample was CD8+ T cells from PBMCs. These TCRs come from a human donor in good health (CMV status not recorded). Some clones in this sample may be carry-over from other donors' samples.

The chain carries TRBV12-3 or TRBV12-4 and TRBJ2-7, with TRBD2 identical over 11 bases. The CDR3 runs to 15 residues. With V trimmed by 6 bases and J by 5 bases, 9 bases remained unmatched. The CDR3 coding sequence is TGTGCCAGCAGCTATGAACTAGCGGGAGCTCACGAGCAGTACTTC. It translates to CASSYELAGAHEQYF.

Concerning this clonotype: A much larger clone differs from this one at a single base, so this may be a read error. No DNA is shown, since the ends of the CDR3 on it are uncertain; the CDR3 is the one TCRdb lists. The gene calls are TRBV20-1 and TRBJ1-2. The germline gives CDR1 DFQATT, CDR2 SNEGSKA (reference sequence). The CDR3 is 14 amino acids long, termini counted. CDR3 sequence: CSASSLVAAYGCTF.

The chain employs TRBV28 and TRBJ1-2; TRBD1 might be the D (6 bases). Trimming removed 2 bases at V and 4 bases at J, with 14 bases between. Per germline, CDR1 MDHEN and CDR2 SYDVKM. The CDR3 is 15 residues long. CDR3 nucleotide sequence: TGTGCCAGCAGTTTAATCGGGGGGCTAGGCTATGGCTACACCTTC. Translated, it gives CASSLIGGLGYGYTF.

At least ten counts were recorded for this clonotype. The chain combines TRBV6-6 with TRBJ2-7, with 12 bases that match TRBD2. The V gene's germline CDR1 is MNHNY and CDR2 SVGAGI (reference sequence). The CDR3 covers 17 residues. V was pared by 4 bases and J by 2 bases, with 9 bases of the junction left unmatched. CDR3 sequence: CASSSTSGRSITYEQYF. CDR3 nucleotide sequence: TGTGCCAGCAGTTCGACTAGCGGGAGATCAATCACCTACGAGCAGTACTTC.

This clonotype has only a few counts. The genes are TRBV28 and TRBJ2-7; 9 bases are a match to TRBD1. The CDR3 loop spans 17 amino acids. Germline-derived CDR1 and CDR2 are MDHEN and SYDVKM. V lost 2 bases, J lost 2 bases, and 10 bases stayed unmatched. CDR3: CASSLPLAGQGAYEQYF. Written as DNA, the CDR3 is TGTGCCAGCAGTTTACCCCTGGCGGGACAGGGAGCCTACGAGCAGTACTTC.

Written as DNA, the CDR3 is TGTGCCAGCAGCCCTCCCATCGCCTACAATGAGCAGTTCTTC. Translation gives CASSPPIAYNEQFF. The chain uses TRBV7-9 and TRBJ2-1, with no clear D. Germline values: CDR1 SEHNR, CDR2 FQNEAQ (reference sequence). CDR3 length: 14 residues. The V end lost 5 bases, the J end lost 2 bases, and 10 bases lay between the germline ends.

The DNA of the CDR3 is TGCAGCGTTGAATTGCGGGGGGCGGGGAACACCGGGGAGCTGTTTTTT. Its protein is CSVELRGAGNTGELFF. The V and J genes are TRBV29-1 and TRBJ2-2; 8 bases agree with TRBD2. The CDR3 spans 16 residues. The J segment lost 1 base and the V segment lost 2 bases, leaving 6 bases of the junction unmatched. CDR1 SQVTM and CDR2 ANQGSEA come from the germline V gene.

A few counts support this clonotype. V gene TRBV4-3 combines with J gene TRBJ2-2; TRBD1 agrees at 7 bases. Looked up from germline, CDR1 is LGHNA and CDR2 is YSLEER. This CDR3 has 17 amino acids. V shed 5 bases and J 1 base; nucleotides not matched to a gene: 10. As DNA, the CDR3 is TGCGCCAGCAGCTTTTCCGGGACAGACTTGAACACCGGGGAGCTGTTTTTT. Translated: CASSFSGTDLNTGELFF.

This clonotype has more than one count but fewer than ten. CDR3 nucleotide sequence: TGTGCCAGCAGCTCCTTCCAGGGGCCTTACTCCTACGAGCAGTACTTC. Residues: CASSSFQGPYSYEQYF. The chain is built from TRBV7-2 and TRBJ2-7; perhaps TRBD1 as D (6 bases). CDR1 is SGHTA, CDR2 FQGNSA, per germline. V was trimmed by 4 bases and J by 0 bases, leaving 16 bases between them. The CDR3 loop spans 16 amino acids.

This clonotype was counted only a few times. CDR3 residues: CASSLSGTGANVLTF. The CDR3 nucleotides are TGTGCCAGCAGTTTATCCGGTACCGGGGCCAACGTCCTGACTTTC. The chain recombines TRBV12-3 or TRBV12-4 with TRBJ2-6; D remains ambiguous. The CDR3 totals 15 residues. Trimming removed 2 bases at V and 4 bases at J, with 9 bases between.

This clonotype has a handful of counts. The chain is built from TRBV29-1 and TRBJ2-5; 12 positions agree with TRBD2. This CDR3 has 15 amino acids. Germline V gene sequence: CDR1 SQVTM, CDR2 ANQGSEA. Germline trimming cut 3 bases from V and 5 bases from J; bases unmatched to any gene: 7. CDR3 sequence (DNA): TGCAGCGTTGATGGTCTAGCGGGGGGGTGGGAGACCCAGTACTTC. It yields the protein CSVDGLAGGWETQYF. The full variable domain, its missing parts supplied by reference TRBV29-1 and TRBJ2-5, is SAVISQKPSRDICQRGTSLTIQCQVDSQVTMMFWYRQQPGQSLTLIATANQGSEATYESGFVIDKFPISRPNLTFSTLTVSNMSPEDSSIYLCSVDGLAGGWETQYFGPGTRLLVL.

This clonotype was observed many times. The V call is TRBV7-2, the J call TRBJ1-2; tentative D call: TRBD1 (6 bases). This CDR3 is 15 amino acids long. V dropped 5 bases and J dropped 7 bases, with 20 bases sitting between them. The germline CDR1 and CDR2 sequences are SGHTA and FQGNSA. The CDR3 nucleotides are TGTGCCAGCAGCCCGATTCTAGGGGGATTATTTGGCTACACCTTC. Translation gives CASSPILGGLFGYTF.

The chain uses TRBV6-1 and TRBJ2-7, with 9 bases aligning to TRBD2. Germline V gives CDR1 MNHNS, CDR2 SASEGT. The junction had 7 bases not matched to a gene; V was cut back by 8 bases and J by 2 bases. The CDR3 contains 14 residues. CDR3 in amino acids: CASGASGVPYEQYF. CDR3 bases: TGTGCCAGCGGGGCTAGCGGGGTACCCTACGAGCAGTACTTC.

This clonotype appeared a few times. This rearrangement joins TRBV6-2 or TRBV6-3 to TRBJ2-1, with D uncertain. The CDR3 runs to 15 residues. The V end was cut by 7 bases, the J end by 8 bases, with 21 bases between. CDR1 is MNHEY, CDR2 SVGEGT, per germline. The CDR3 DNA sequence: TGTGCCAGCAACCCCCTCGGGTCCCGTAACGATGAGCAGTTCTTC. Protein: CASNPLGSRNDEQFF.

The rearrangement uses TRBV7-2 and TRBJ2-5; no firm D call. The CDR3 spans 16 residues. Trimming removed 10 bases from V and 7 bases from J, with 28 bases in between. CDR1 SGHTA and CDR2 FQGNSA come from the germline V gene. The CDR3 nucleotides read TGTGCCATCCGAAAAATTGGAGCGCAACCCCGTGTGACCCAGTACTTC. The encoded protein is CAIRKIGAQPRVTQYF.

The chain carries TRBV30 and TRBJ2-2; no definite D call. CDR3 size: 15 residues. Germline V gene sequence: CDR1 GTSNPN, CDR2 SVGIG (reference sequence). With 1 base removed from V and 4 bases from J, the gap between germline ends came to 13 bases. CDR3 in amino acids: CAWSGADRPTGELFF. In DNA form, the CDR3 reads TGTGCCTGGAGTGGGGCGGACCGACCCACCGGGGAGCTGTTTTTT. Combining the CDR3 with reference TRBV30 and TRBJ2-2 gives the whole variable domain SQTIHQWPATLVQPVGSPLSLECTVEGTSNPNLYWYRQAAGRGLQLLFYSVGIGQISSEVPQNLSASRPQDRQFILSSKKLLLSDSGFYLCAWSGADRPTGELFFGEGSRLTVL.

This clonotype was found a few times. The rearrangement joins TRBV12-3 or TRBV12-4 to TRBJ2-7; 7 bases fit TRBD1. This CDR3 is 14 amino acids long. V dropped 6 bases and J dropped 4; count of bases not matched to a gene: 9. CDR3 nucleotide sequence: TGTGCCAGCAGCCCGGACAGGCTTCTTTACGAGCAGTACTTC. This codes for CASSPDRLLYEQYF.

This clonotype was seen at least ten times. This sequence joins TRBV7-6 and TRBJ1-1; 7 nucleotides agree with TRBD1. The CDR3 runs to 14 residues. J lost 8 bases, V lost 1 base, and 7 bases had no gene match. The germline V gene has CDR1 SGHVS and CDR2 FNYEAQ. The CDR3 region has the DNA TGTGCCAGCAGCTTAGAAAGGGGGCCAAGGGAAGCTTTCTTT. Its protein is CASSLERGPREAFF.

The chain is built from TRBV4-1 and TRBJ2-1; D might be TRBD1 (6 bases). With 1 base removed from V and 0 bases from J, the gap between germline ends came to 10 bases. The CDR3 is made up of 16 amino acids. The germline CDR1 and CDR2 sequences are MGHRA and YSYEKL. The CDR3 bases are TGCGCCAGCAGCCAAGGAACGGACAGCTCCTACAATGAGCAGTTCTTC. Translated, it gives CASSQGTDSSYNEQFF.

The chain uses TRBV28 and TRBJ2-2; D is unresolved. Germline V lookup: CDR1 MDHEN, CDR2 SYDVKM. V lost 7 bases to trimming and J lost 8 bases, with 8 bases between them. CDR3 size: 11 residues. The CDR3 here is CASNWGGELFF. Written as DNA, the CDR3 is TGTGCCAGCAACTGGGGTGGGGAGCTGTTTTTT. Full variable domain (missing parts from reference TRBV28 and TRBJ2-2): DVKVTQSSRYLVKRTGEKVFLECVQDMDHENMFWYRQDPGLGLRLIYFSYDVKMKEKGDIPEGYSVSREKKERFSLILESASTNQTSMYLCASNWGGELFFGEGSRLTVL.

This clonotype was seen more than once but under ten times. The chain carries TRBV2 and TRBJ2-3; tentatively, D is TRBD1 (6 bases). Germline V lookup: CDR1 SNHLY, CDR2 FYNNEI. V shed 9 bases and J shed 0 bases, with 16 bases lying between them. This CDR3 has 15 amino acids. The DNA for the CDR3 is TGTGCCAGAACCGGACTCGACAGGAGCACAGATACGCAGTATTTT. This encodes CARTGLDRSTDTQYF.

The chain has TRBV6-2 or TRBV6-3 and TRBJ1-2; D unclear. V shed 7 bases and J shed 4 bases, with 16 bases lying between them. CDR3 length: 14 residues. Germline loops: CDR1 MNHEY, CDR2 SVGEGT. The CDR3 loop is CASTTDGTLYGYTF. The CDR3, as DNA: TGTGCCAGCACCACGGACGGCACCCTCTATGGCTACACCTTC.

The V call is TRBV14, the J call TRBJ2-7; 8 nucleotides line up with TRBD1. Germline loops: CDR1 SGHDN, CDR2 FVKESK. With 4 bases clipped from V and 4 bases from J, the junction kept 6 bases outside the gene matches. CDR3 length equals 14 residues. This CDR3 reads CASSLWGQAYEQYF. The CDR3 bases are TGTGCCAGCAGCCTTTGGGGACAGGCTTACGAGCAGTACTTC.

This chain connects TRBV27 to TRBJ2-1; no clear D gene. The germline CDR1 and CDR2 sequences are MNHEY and SMNVEV (reference sequence). V lost 1 base and J 5 bases, leaving 18 bases between the germline ends. The CDR3 spans 17 residues. CDR3 bases: TGTGCCAGCAGTTTATGGTTCGGAAGAGGAGACAACAATGAGCAGTTCTTC. It is translated as CASSLWFGRGDNNEQFF.

J is TRBJ2-7 and V is TRBV7-9; the D is unclear. V dropped 1 base and J dropped 5 bases, with 6 bases sitting between them. CDR1 is SEHNR, CDR2 FQNEAQ, per germline (reference sequence). The CDR3 is made up of 12 amino acids. CDR3 residues: CASSLVSNEQYF. The CDR3 region has the DNA TGTGCCAGCAGCTTAGTATCAAACGAGCAGTACTTC. Using reference TRBV7-9 and TRBJ2-7 for the parts outside the CDR3, the full variable domain is DTGVSQNPRHKITKRGQNVTFRCDPISEHNRLYWYRQTLGQGPEFLTYFQNEAQLEKSRLLSDRFSAERPKGSFSTLEIQRTEQGDSAMYLCASSLVSNEQYFGPGTRLTVT.